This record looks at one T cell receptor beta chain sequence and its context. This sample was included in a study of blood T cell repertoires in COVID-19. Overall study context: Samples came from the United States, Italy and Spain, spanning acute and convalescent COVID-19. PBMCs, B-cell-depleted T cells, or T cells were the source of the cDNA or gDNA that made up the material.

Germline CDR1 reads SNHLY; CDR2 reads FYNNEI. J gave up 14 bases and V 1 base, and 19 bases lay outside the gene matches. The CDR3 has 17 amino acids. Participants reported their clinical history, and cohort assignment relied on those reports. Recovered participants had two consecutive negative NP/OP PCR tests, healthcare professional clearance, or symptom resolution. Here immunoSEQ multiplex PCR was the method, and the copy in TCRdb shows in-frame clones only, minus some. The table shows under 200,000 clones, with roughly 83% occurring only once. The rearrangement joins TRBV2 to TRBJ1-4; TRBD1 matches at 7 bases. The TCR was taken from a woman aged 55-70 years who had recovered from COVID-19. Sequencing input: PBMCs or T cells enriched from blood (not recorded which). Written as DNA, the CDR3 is TGTGCCAGCAGTGAAGTTAGGGCCCAACACAGGGGATTACGGCTGTTTTTT. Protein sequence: CASSEVRAQHRGLRLFF.